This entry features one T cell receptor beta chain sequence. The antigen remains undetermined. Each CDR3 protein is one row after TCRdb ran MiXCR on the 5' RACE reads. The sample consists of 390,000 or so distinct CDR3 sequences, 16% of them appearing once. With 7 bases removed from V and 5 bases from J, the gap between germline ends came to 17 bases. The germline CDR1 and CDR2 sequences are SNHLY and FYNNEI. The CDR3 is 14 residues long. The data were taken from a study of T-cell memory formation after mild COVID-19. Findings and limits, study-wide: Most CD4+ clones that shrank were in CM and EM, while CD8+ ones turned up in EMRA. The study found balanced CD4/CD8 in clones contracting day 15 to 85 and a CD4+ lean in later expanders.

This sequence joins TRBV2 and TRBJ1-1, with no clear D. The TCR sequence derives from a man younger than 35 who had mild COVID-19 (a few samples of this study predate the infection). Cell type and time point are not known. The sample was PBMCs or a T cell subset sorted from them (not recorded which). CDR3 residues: CASTRPSSGTEAFF. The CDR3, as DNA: TGTGCCAGCACTCGACCGAGCTCGGGGACTGAAGCTTTCTTT.